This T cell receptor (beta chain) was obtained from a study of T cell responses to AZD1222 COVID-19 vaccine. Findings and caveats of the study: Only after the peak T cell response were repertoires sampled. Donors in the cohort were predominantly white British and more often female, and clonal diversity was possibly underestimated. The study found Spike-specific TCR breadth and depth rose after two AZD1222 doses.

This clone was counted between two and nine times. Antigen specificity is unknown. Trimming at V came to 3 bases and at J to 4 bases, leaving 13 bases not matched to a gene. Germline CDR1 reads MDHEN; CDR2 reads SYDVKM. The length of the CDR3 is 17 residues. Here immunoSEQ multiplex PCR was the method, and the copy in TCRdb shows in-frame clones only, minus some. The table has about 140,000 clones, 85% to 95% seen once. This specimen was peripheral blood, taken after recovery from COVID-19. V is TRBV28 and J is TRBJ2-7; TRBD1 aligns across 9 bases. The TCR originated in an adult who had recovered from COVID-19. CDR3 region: CASSLYPRDRDGYEQYF. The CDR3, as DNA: TGTGCCAGCAGTTTGTACCCGCGGGACAGGGACGGGTACGAGCAGTACTTC.